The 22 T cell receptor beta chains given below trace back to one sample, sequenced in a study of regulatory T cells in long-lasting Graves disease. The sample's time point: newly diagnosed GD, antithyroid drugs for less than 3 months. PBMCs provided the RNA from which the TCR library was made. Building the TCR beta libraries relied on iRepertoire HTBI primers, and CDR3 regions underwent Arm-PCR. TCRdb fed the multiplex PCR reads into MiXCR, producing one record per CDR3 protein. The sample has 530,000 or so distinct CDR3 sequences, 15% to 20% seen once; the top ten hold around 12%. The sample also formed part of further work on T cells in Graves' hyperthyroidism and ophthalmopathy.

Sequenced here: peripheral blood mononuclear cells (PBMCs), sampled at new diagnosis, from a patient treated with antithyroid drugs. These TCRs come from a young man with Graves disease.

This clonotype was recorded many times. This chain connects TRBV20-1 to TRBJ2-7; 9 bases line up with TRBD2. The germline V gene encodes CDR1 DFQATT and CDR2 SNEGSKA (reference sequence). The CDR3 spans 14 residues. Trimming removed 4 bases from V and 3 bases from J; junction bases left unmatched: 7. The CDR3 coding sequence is TGCAGTGCTAAAGATAGCGGGAGTTTCTACGAGCAGTACTTC. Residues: CSAKDSGSFYEQYF.

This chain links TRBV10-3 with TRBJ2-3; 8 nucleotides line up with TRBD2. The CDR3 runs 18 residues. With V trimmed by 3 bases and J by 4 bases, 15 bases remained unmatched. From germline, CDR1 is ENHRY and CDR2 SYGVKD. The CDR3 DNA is TGTGCCATCAGTGATCCGCTAAGCGGGAGAATGATGTCAGATACGCAGTATTTT. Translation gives CAISDPLSGRMMSDTQYF.

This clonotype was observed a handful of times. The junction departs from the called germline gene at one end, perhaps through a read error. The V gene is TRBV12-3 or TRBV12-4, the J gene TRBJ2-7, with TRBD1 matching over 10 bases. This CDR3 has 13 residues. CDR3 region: CASSLGGQGPSRF. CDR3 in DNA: TGTGCCAGCAGTTTAGGGGGACAGGGGCCTTCTAGGTTC.

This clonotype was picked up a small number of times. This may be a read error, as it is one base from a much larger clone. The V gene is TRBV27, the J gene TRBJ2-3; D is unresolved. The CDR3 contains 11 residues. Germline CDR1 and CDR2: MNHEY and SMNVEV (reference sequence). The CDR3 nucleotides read TGTGCCTGCAGTTTCGGAAATACGCAGTATTTT. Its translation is CACSFGNTQYF.

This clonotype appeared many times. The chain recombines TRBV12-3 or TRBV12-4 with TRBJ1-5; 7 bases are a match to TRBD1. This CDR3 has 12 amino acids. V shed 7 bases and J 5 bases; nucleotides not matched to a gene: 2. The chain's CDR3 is CASKGQYQPQHF. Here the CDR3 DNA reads TGTGCCAGCAAGGGACAGTATCAGCCCCAGCATTTT.

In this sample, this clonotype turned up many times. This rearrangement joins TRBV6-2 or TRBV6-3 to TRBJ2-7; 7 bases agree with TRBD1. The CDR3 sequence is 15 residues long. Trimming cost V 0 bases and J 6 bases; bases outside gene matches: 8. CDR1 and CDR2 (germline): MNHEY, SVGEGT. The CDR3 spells CASSYSVTGKGEQYF. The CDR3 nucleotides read TGTGCCAGCAGTTACTCGGTGACAGGGAAGGGCGAGCAGTACTTC.

The CDR3 spells CSARDTGSSYNEQFF. The CDR3 nucleotides read TGCAGTGCTAGAGATACGGGTAGCTCCTACAATGAGCAGTTCTTC. V gene TRBV20-1 combines with J gene TRBJ2-1; D is unresolved. The CDR3 is 15 residues long. V was shortened by 0 bases and J by 0 bases, with 9 bases between the two germline ends. Per the germline V gene, CDR1 is DFQATT and CDR2 is SNEGSKA (reference sequence).

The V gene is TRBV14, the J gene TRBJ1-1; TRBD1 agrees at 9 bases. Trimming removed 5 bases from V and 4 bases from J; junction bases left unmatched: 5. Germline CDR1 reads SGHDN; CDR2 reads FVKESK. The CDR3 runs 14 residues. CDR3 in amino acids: CASSSDRGTTEAFF. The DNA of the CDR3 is TGTGCCAGCAGCTCGGACAGGGGTACCACTGAAGCTTTCTTT.

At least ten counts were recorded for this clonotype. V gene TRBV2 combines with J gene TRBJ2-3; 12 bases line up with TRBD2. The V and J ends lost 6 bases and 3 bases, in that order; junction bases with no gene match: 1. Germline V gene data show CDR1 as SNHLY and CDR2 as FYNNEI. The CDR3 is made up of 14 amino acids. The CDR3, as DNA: TGTGCCAGCAGAACTAGCGGGAGGACAGATACGCAGTATTTT. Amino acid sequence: CASRTSGRTDTQYF.

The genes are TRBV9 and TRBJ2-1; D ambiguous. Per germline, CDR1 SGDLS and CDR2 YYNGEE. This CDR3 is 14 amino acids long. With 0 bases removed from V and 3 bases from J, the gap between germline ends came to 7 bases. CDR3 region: CASSVVGHYNEQFF. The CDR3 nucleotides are TGTGCCAGCAGCGTAGTCGGCCACTACAATGAGCAGTTCTTC.

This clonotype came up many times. CDR3 protein: CASKMRGRRGDYGYTF. Written as DNA, the CDR3 is TGTGCCAGCAAAATGAGGGGGCGTCGGGGGGACTATGGCTACACCTTC. The chain has TRBV6-1 and TRBJ1-2; 7 bases line up with TRBD1. After removal of 7 bases from V and 3 bases from J, the junction contained 14 bases not matched to a gene. The CDR3 spans 16 residues. Germline values: CDR1 MNHNS, CDR2 SASEGT.

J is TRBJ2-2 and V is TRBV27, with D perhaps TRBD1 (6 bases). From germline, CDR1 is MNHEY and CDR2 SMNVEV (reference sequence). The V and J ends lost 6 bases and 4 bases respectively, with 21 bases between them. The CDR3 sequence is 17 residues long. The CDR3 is CASSLISIGRGTGELFF. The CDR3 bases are TGTGCCAGCAGCCTAATAAGTATTGGCAGGGGCACCGGGGAGCTGTTTTTT.

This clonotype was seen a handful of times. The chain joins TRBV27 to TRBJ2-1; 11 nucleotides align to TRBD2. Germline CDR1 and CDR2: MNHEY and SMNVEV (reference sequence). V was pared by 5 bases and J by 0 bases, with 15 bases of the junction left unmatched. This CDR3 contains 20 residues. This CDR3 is CASSTETGTSGSSSYNEQFF. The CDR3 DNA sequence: TGTGCCAGCAGTACGGAAACCGGGACTAGCGGATCGAGCTCCTACAATGAGCAGTTCTTC.

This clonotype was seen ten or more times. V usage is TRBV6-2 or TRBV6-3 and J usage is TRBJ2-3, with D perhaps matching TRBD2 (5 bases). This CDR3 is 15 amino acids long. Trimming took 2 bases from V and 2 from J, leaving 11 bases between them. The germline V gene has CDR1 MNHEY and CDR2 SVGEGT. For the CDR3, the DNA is TGTGCCAGCAGTTACGGTTGGGGAGACACAGATACGCAGTATTTT. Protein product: CASSYGWGDTDTQYF.

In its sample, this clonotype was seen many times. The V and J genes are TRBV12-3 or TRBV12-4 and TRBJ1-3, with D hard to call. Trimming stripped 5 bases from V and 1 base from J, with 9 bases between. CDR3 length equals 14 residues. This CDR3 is CASSPTYSGNTIYF. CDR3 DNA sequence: TGTGCCAGCAGTCCAACCTATTCTGGAAACACCATATATTTT.

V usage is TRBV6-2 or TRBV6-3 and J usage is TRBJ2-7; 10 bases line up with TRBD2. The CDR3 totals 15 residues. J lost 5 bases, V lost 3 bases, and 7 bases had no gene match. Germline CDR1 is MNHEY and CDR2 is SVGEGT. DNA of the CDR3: TGTGCCAGCAGTTATGGGCCTAGCGGGAGAGACGAGCAGTACTTC. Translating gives CASSYGPSGRDEQYF.

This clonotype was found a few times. Written as DNA, the CDR3 is TGTGCCAGCATTCCGGGTAGCGGGAGGGCCCTATCCTACGAGCAGTACTTC. This codes for CASIPGSGRALSYEQYF. This chain uses TRBV28 with TRBJ2-7, with 11 bases matching TRBD2. The CDR3 length is 17 residues. V trimming: 7 bases; J trimming: 1 base; junction bases outside the gene matches: 12. From germline, CDR1 is MDHEN and CDR2 SYDVKM.

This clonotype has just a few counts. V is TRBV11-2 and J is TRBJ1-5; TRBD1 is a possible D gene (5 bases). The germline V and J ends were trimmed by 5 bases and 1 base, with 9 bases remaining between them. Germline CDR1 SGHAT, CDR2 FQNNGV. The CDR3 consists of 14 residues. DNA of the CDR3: TGTGCCAGCAGCCTGCGGACAAGCAATCAGCCCCAGCATTTT. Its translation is CASSLRTSNQPQHF. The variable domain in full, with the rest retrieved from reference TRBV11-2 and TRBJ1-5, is EAGVAQSPRYKIIEKRQSVAFWCNPISGHATLYWYQQILGQGPKLLIQFQNNGVVDDSQLPKDRFSAERLKGVDSTLKIQPAKLEDSAVYLCASSLRTSNQPQHFGDGTRLSIL.

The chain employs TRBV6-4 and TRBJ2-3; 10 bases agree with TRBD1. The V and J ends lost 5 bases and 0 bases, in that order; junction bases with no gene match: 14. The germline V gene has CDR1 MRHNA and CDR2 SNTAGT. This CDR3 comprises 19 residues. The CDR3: CASSPGQGPVGASTDTQYF. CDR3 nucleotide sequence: TGTGCCAGCAGTCCGGGACAGGGGCCAGTTGGGGCGAGCACAGATACGCAGTATTTT.

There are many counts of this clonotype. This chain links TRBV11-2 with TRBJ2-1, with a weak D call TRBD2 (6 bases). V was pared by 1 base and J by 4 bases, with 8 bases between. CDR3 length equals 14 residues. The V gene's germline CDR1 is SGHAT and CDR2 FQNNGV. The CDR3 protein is CASSLVDYYNEQFF. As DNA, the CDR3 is TGTGCCAGCAGCTTAGTGGACTATTACAATGAGCAGTTCTTC. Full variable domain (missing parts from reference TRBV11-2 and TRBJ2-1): EAGVAQSPRYKIIEKRQSVAFWCNPISGHATLYWYQQILGQGPKLLIQFQNNGVVDDSQLPKDRFSAERLKGVDSTLKIQPAKLEDSAVYLCASSLVDYYNEQFFGPGTRLTVL.

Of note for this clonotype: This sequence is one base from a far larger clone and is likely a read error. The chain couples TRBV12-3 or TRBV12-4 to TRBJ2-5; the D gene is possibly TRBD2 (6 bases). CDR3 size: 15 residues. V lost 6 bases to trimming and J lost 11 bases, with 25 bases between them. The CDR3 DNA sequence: TGTGCCAGCAGCCGCTGGAGGGACGGGCTCTACGGGCAGTACTTC. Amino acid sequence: CASSRWRDGLYGQYF.

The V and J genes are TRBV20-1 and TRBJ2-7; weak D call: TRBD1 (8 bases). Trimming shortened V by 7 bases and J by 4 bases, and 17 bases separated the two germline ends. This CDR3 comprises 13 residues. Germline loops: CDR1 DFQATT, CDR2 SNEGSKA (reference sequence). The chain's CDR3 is CSVQGAGAYEQYF. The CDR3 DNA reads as TGCAGTGTTCAGGGGGCGGGAGCATACGAGCAGTACTTC.